One and the same sample provided the 12 T cell receptor beta chains below, sequenced in a study of beta chain features in type 1 diabetes. As every portion of the isolated RNA was reverse transcribed, the sequencing read expressed TCRB transcripts. The table came from immunoSEQ multiplex PCR; TCRdb's copy has only in-frame clones and leaves some out. Found here are some 900,000 clones, about a sixth of them singletons; the top ten hold 0.02% to 0.025%. The sample was naive CD4+ T cells from blood. These receptors all come from a woman aged 18-29 years in good health.

This clone was counted between two and nine times. The gene calls are TRBV25-1 and TRBJ2-2, with TRBD1 matching over 8 bases. The junction had 2 bases not matched to a gene; V was cut back by 6 bases and J by 5 bases. Germline CDR1 is MGHDK and CDR2 is SYGVNS. The CDR3 consists of 13 residues. The CDR3 bases are TGTGCCAGCAGGGGGACAGGAACCGGGGAGCTGTTTTTT. Its protein product is CASRGTGTGELFF.

This chain links TRBV10-3 with TRBJ1-1, with D maybe TRBD1 (5 bases). The CDR3 is made up of 13 amino acids. V lost 2 bases and J lost 6, with 10 bases in between. Germline assignment: CDR1 ENHRY and CDR2 SYGVKD. CDR3 region: CAISEKQVSEAFF. As DNA, the CDR3 is TGTGCCATCAGTGAGAAACAGGTATCTGAAGCTTTCTTT.

The chain is built from TRBV11-2 and TRBJ2-5; possible D gene TRBD2, 5 bases. The CDR3 loop spans 11 amino acids. Germline CDR1 is SGHAT and CDR2 is FQNNGV. Trimming cost V 1 base and J 11 bases, with 8 bases left between them. This CDR3 is CASSLGGQQYF. The CDR3 nucleotides read TGTGCCAGCAGCTTAGGAGGGCAGCAGTACTTC.

The chain links TRBV27 to TRBJ2-7; unclear D gene. CDR1 is MNHEY, CDR2 SMNVEV, per germline (reference sequence). This CDR3 has 14 amino acids. V was shortened by 6 bases and J by 2 bases, with 14 bases between the two germline ends. The CDR3 here is CASRATTETYEQYF. CDR3 nucleotides: TGTGCCAGCAGGGCGACGACTGAGACCTACGAGCAGTACTTC.

This clone came up a few times. This chain connects TRBV27 to TRBJ1-5, with D tentatively TRBD1 (5 bases). From germline, CDR1 is MNHEY and CDR2 SMNVEV (reference sequence). The CDR3 has 16 amino acids. Trimming pared 3 bases from V and 1 base from J, leaving 13 bases between. The CDR3 protein is CASSFRGPGSNQPQHF. Here the CDR3 DNA reads TGTGCCAGCAGTTTCCGGGGACCAGGGAGCAATCAGCCCCAGCATTTT.

The table lists this clone with a count of one. The V and J genes are TRBV28 and TRBJ1-5, with D perhaps TRBD1 (5 bases). The length of the CDR3 is 14 residues. V was pared by 6 bases and J by 0 bases, with 9 bases between. Per germline, CDR1 MDHEN and CDR2 SYDVKM. CDR3 loop: CASRVQVSNQPQHF. DNA of the CDR3: TGTGCCAGCAGGGTACAGGTTAGCAATCAGCCCCAGCATTTT.

This clone is a singleton in its sample. Other nucleotide sequences in the sample specify the same CDR3. This chain uses TRBV7-3 with TRBJ2-1; D may be TRBD1 or TRBD2 (5 bases each). V lost 0 bases, J lost 1 base, and 10 bases lay in between. CDR1 and CDR2 (germline): SGHTA, FQGTGA. The CDR3 has 16 amino acids. CDR3 sequence (DNA): TGTGCCAGCAGCTTAACGGGGACCAGTTCCTACAATGAGCAGTTCTTC. Translating it yields CASSLTGTSSYNEQFF.

This clone has just a few counts. The rearrangement joins TRBV11-2 to TRBJ1-5, with D maybe TRBD1 (6 bases). Trimming cost V 6 bases and J 4 bases, with 10 bases left between them. The length of the CDR3 is 13 residues. Per the germline V gene, CDR1 is SGHAT and CDR2 is FQNNGV. The CDR3 loop reads CASRGQFNQPQHF. The DNA for the CDR3 is TGTGCCAGCAGAGGACAGTTTAATCAGCCCCAGCATTTT.

This clone was seen more than once but under ten times. The J gene is TRBJ2-7, the V gene TRBV27, with D possibly matching TRBD2 (5 bases). The V gene lost 4 bases and the J gene lost 5 bases, with 15 bases spanning the gap. Germline V lookup: CDR1 MNHEY, CDR2 SMNVEV (reference sequence). The CDR3 loop spans 14 amino acids. CDR3 in DNA: TGTGCCAGCAGTTCCCCGGGGTCCAGCGACGAGCAGTACTTC. Its translation: CASSSPGSSDEQYF.

This clone was recorded a few times. V usage is TRBV29-1 and J usage is TRBJ2-5; D is unclear. The V end lost 6 bases, the J end lost 3 bases, and 5 bases lay between the germline ends. CDR1 is SQVTM, CDR2 ANQGSEA, per germline. This CDR3 region has 10 residues. CDR3 sequence: CSVTEETQYF. DNA of the CDR3: TGCAGCGTCACTGAAGAGACCCAGTACTTC.

The gene calls are TRBV15 and TRBJ2-7; a weak D match, TRBD1 (6 bases). Looked up from germline, CDR1 is LNHNV and CDR2 is YYDKDF (reference sequence). CDR3 length equals 15 residues. V shed 0 bases and J shed 4 bases, with 13 bases lying between them. The CDR3 nucleotides read TGTGCCACCAGCAGAGATCCTGGGGGCGGGTACGAGCAGTACTTC. Protein: CATSRDPGGGYEQYF.

The chain combines TRBV5-1 with TRBJ2-5; 7 bases match TRBD2. The V gene end was trimmed by 4 bases and the J gene end by 3 bases; junction bases not matched to a gene: 3. The V gene's germline CDR1 is SGHRS and CDR2 YFSETQ. The CDR3 extends over 13 amino acids. The CDR3 DNA reads as TGCGCCAGCAGCCACGGACTAGAAGAGACCCAGTACTTC. Translation: CASSHGLEETQYF.